Presented here are 8 T cell receptor beta chains from one specimen sequenced in a study of T cell repertoires in cytomegalovirus infection. TCRdb reprocessed the reads with MiXCR, giving one entry per CDR3 protein. The sample gives almost 500,000 distinct CDR3 sequences, approximately 11% of which show up once; 10% is in the top ten. The sequenced material came from PBMCs. Receptor source: a human donor in good health (CMV status not recorded). Some clones in this sample may be carry-over from other donors' samples.

This clonotype was recorded many times. The chain recombines TRBV27 with TRBJ1-5; 12 bases fit TRBD1. CDR1 MNHEY and CDR2 SMNVEV come from the germline V gene (reference sequence). This CDR3 is built from 20 residues. J gave up 0 bases and V 3 bases, and 12 bases lay outside the gene matches. The CDR3 sequence: CASSFSGQGAGRLSNQPQHF. CDR3 bases: TGTGCCAGCAGTTTCTCGGGACAGGGGGCCGGACGTCTTAGCAATCAGCCCCAGCATTTT.

This clonotype occurred many times. The genes are TRBV7-8 and TRBJ1-5; D may be TRBD1 (6 bases). The CDR3 is 16 amino acids. The germline V gene encodes CDR1 SGHVS and CDR2 FQNEAQ. The germline V and J ends were trimmed by 5 bases and 2 bases, with 16 bases remaining between them. The CDR3 sequence: CASSPDRLGGNQPQHF. CDR3 in DNA: TGTGCCAGCAGCCCTGACAGGCTGGGAGGCAATCAGCCCCAGCATTTT.

This clonotype was recorded at least ten times. The CDR3 DNA follows: TGTGCCAGCAGCTTACCAGGTAGCAATCAGCCCCAGCATTTT. Its translation is CASSLPGSNQPQHF. The chain is built from TRBV7-9 and TRBJ1-5; D ambiguous. V shed 2 bases and J shed 0 bases, with 5 bases lying between them. Per the germline V gene, CDR1 is SEHNR and CDR2 is FQNEAQ (reference sequence). The CDR3 contains 14 residues. Variable domain in full (rest from reference TRBV7-9 and TRBJ1-5): DTGVSQNPRHKITKRGQNVTFRCDPISEHNRLYWYRQTLGQGPEFLTYFQNEAQLEKSRLLSDRFSAERPKGSFSTLEIQRTEQGDSAMYLCASSLPGSNQPQHFGDGTRLSIL.

This clonotype was picked up a small number of times. The gene calls are TRBV29-1 and TRBJ1-5, with TRBD1 matching 7 bases. The CDR3 is 18 residues long. Trimming at V came to 0 bases and at J to 0 bases, leaving 11 bases not matched to a gene. Germline values: CDR1 SQVTM, CDR2 ANQGSEA. CDR3 nucleotides: TGCAGCGTTGAAGATACCCCTATCGACAGGGCTAGCAATCAGCCCCAGCATTTT. As protein: CSVEDTPIDRASNQPQHF.

This clonotype was detected a few times. The V and J genes are TRBV6-1 and TRBJ2-5; 11 bases fit TRBD1. Trimming removed 5 bases from V and 1 base from J; junction bases left unmatched: 6. The CDR3 runs to 16 residues. The germline gives CDR1 MNHNS, CDR2 SASEGT. The CDR3 nucleotides are TGTGCCAGCAGTACCGGGACAGGGGGTTTCCAAGAGACCCAGTACTTC. This gives the protein CASSTGTGGFQETQYF.

This clonotype was seen repeatedly, ten times or more. V and J are TRBV20-1 and TRBJ2-1, with D unresolved. The V gene's germline CDR1 is DFQATT and CDR2 SNEGSKA (reference sequence). Trimming stripped 3 bases from V and 6 bases from J, with 6 bases between. The CDR3 sequence is 11 residues long. CDR3 sequence reads: CSASILNEQFF. In nucleotides, the CDR3 is TGCAGTGCTAGCATCCTCAATGAGCAGTTCTTC.

This chain joins TRBV7-9 and TRBJ2-4; 7 nucleotides agree with TRBD2. The V gene end was trimmed by 4 bases and the J gene end by 6 bases; junction bases not matched to a gene: 6. CDR3 length: 14 residues. Germline V gene lookup returns CDR1 SEHNR and CDR2 FQNEAQ (reference sequence). The CDR3 DNA reads as TGTGCCAGCAGCTCGGGAGGCTTGGGAAACATTCAGTACTTC. Amino acids: CASSSGGLGNIQYF. Based on the CDR3 plus reference TRBV7-9 and TRBJ2-4, the full variable domain is DTGVSQNPRHKITKRGQNVTFRCDPISEHNRLYWYRQTLGQGPEFLTYFQNEAQLEKSRLLSDRFSAERPKGSFSTLEIQRTEQGDSAMYLCASSSGGLGNIQYFGAGTRLSVL.

This clonotype was detected a few times. The chain uses TRBV20-1 and TRBJ1-3; D call uncertain. Trimming removed 4 bases at V and 3 bases at J, with 16 bases between. Germline V lookup: CDR1 DFQATT, CDR2 SNEGSKA (reference sequence). The CDR3 totals 15 residues. Here the CDR3 DNA reads TGCAGTGCTACCCCGGCATCCTATAGTGGAAACACCATATATTTT. Protein product: CSATPASYSGNTIYF.